The rows below give T cell receptor beta chains drawn from one sample of a study of shared clonotypes between healthy human individuals. The method was immunoSEQ multiplex PCR; TCRdb's version includes in-frame clones alone and lacks a portion of them. Of 1,400,000 or so clones in the sample, just under 99% are singletons; the top ten hold 0.3% to 0.45%. The sequencing input was naive CD4+ T cells sorted from blood. These receptors were collected from a man in his thirties or forties in good health. Both conserved end residues are part of each CDR3. A D gene is named only where the DNA matches it firmly. Clone sizes are given selectively: once, few, many, or a class where the clone is expanded.

J gene,clone size,D gene,V gene,CDR3 DNA,CDR3 protein
TRBJ1-1,.,.,TRBV28,TGTGCCAGCAGGTTAGATCTGGGGACTGAAGCTTTCTTT,CASRLDLGTEAFF
TRBJ2-2,.,.,TRBV15,TGTGCCACCAGCAATGGACCTTCCGCGAACACCGGGGAGCTGTTTTTT,CATSNGPSANTGELFF
TRBJ2-2,.,.,TRBV9,TGTGCCAGCAAAGGGACGCCCGGTCGGACCGGGGAGCTGTTTTTT,CASKGTPGRTGELFF
TRBJ2-5,.,TRBD1,TRBV5-1,TGCGCCAGCAGCCCACTGGGACAGGGTGTCGGGGAGACCCAGTACTTC,CASSPLGQGVGETQYF
TRBJ2-6,.,.,TRBV28,TGTGCCAGCAGCCCGACAGGTTTGGCGGGGGCCAACGTCCTGACTTTC,CASSPTGLAGANVLTF
TRBJ2-7,once,.,TRBV11-2,TGTGCCAGCAGTTTTACCCATCAGGGCTCCTACGAGCAGTACTTC,CASSFTHQGSYEQYF
TRBJ2-5,.,.,TRBV20-1,TGCAGTGTCCCCGGACGGACCCAGTACTTC,CSVPGRTQYF
TRBJ2-1,.,TRBD2,TRBV2,TGTGCCAGCAGTTCTCCCGGCGGGAGTTCCTACAATGAGCAGTTCTTC,CASSSPGGSSYNEQFF
TRBJ1-5,.,.,TRBV19,TGTGCCAGTAGTATGGGATGGAATCAGCCCCAGCATTTT,CASSMGWNQPQHF
TRBJ1-4,.,.,TRBV7-9,TGTGCCAGCAGCTCCCGGGCAGCAACTAATGAAAAACTGTTTTTT,CASSSRAATNEKLFF
TRBJ2-2,.,.,TRBV7-6,TGTGCCAGCATCTCCGGGACATCCAACACCGGGGAGCTGTTTTTT,CASISGTSNTGELFF
TRBJ1-1,.,.,TRBV5-1,TGCGCCAGCTGGGGACGGTCGAACACTGAAGCTTTCTTT,CASWGRSNTEAFF
TRBJ2-7,.,.,TRBV29-1,TGCAGCGCCGCCGGGACGAGTTACGAGCAGTACTTC,CSAAGTSYEQYF
TRBJ2-7,.,.,TRBV7-9,TGTGCCAGCAGCTTAGGCGAGGCGTACGAGCAGTACTTC,CASSLGEAYEQYF
TRBJ2-3,.,TRBD2,TRBV9,TGTGCCAGCAGCGGGCTAGCGGAGACGCAGTATTTT,CASSGLAETQYF
TRBJ1-3,.,.,TRBV7-2,TGTGCCAGCAGCTTAGCGGCGGGAAACACCATATATTTT,CASSLAAGNTIYF
TRBJ2-2,.,.,TRBV2,TGTGCCAGCAGTGAGAGGGCAGGGGTCACCGGGGAGCTGTTTTTT,CASSERAGVTGELFF
TRBJ2-7,.,.,TRBV10-3,TGTGCCATCAGTGTCGGAGGGTACGAGCAGTACTTC,CAISVGGYEQYF
TRBJ2-1,.,.,TRBV10-3,TGTGCCATCATGGAACCGGGCGGGTATGAGCAGTTCTTC,CAIMEPGGYEQFF
TRBJ2-4,.,.,TRBV19,TGTGCCAGTAGTGCCACAGGGATTGGCAAAAACATTCAGTACTTC,CASSATGIGKNIQYF
TRBJ1-1,.,.,TRBV29-1,TGCAGCGTTGAACCGCCAAGTCGGGGGGGTACTGAAGCTTTCTTT,CSVEPPSRGGTEAFF
TRBJ2-7,.,TRBD2,TRBV4-3,TGCGCCAGCAGCCAAGATGCAGCGACTAGCGGTCCCTACGAGCAGTACTTC,CASSQDAATSGPYEQYF
TRBJ2-7,.,TRBD2,TRBV5-1,TGCGCCAGCCAGGAGAGTGCGACTAGCGGGAACAAGCAGTACTTC,CASQESATSGNKQYF
TRBJ2-7,.,.,TRBV27,TGTGCCAGCAGTTTATACTTGGGTGTGGGCCTCTCCTACGAGCAGTACTTC,CASSLYLGVGLSYEQYF
TRBJ2-7,.,TRBD1,TRBV7-9,TGTGCCAGCAGCGATCCCCCGGGACAGATTTACGAGCAGTACTTC,CASSDPPGQIYEQYF
TRBJ2-3,.,TRBD1,TRBV30,TGTGCCTGGAGTGTAGGACAGGGTGTTGGATATACGCAGTATTTT,CAWSVGQGVGYTQYF
TRBJ1-5,few,.,TRBV19,TGTGCCAGTAGTATTCCAGAGCAGGGCTATCAGCCCCAGCATTTT,CASSIPEQGYQPQHF
TRBJ2-5,.,.,TRBV19,TGTGCCAGTAGTATCAGGGTCCAAGAGACCCAGTACTTC,CASSIRVQETQYF
TRBJ2-1,.,.,TRBV4-1,TGCGCCAGCAGCCAAGACACGGACAGTAGCTCCTACAATGAGCAGTTCTTC,CASSQDTDSSSYNEQFF
TRBJ2-7,.,TRBD1,TRBV19,TGTGCCAGTAGGAACAGGGGTGGCGAGCAGTACTTC,CASRNRGGEQYF
TRBJ1-4,.,.,TRBV6-5,TGTGCCAGCAGTTCCAGGCGGGGGTTGCAGGAAAAACTGTTTTTT,CASSSRRGLQEKLFF
TRBJ2-1,.,TRBD1,TRBV27,TGTGCCAGCAGTTTACGCCGGACAGGGTTGAGTGAGCAGTTCTTC,CASSLRRTGLSEQFF
TRBJ2-4,.,.,TRBV5-1,TGCGCCAGCAGCTTCGGCAGTAACCTAGCCAAAAACATTCAGTACTTC,CASSFGSNLAKNIQYF
TRBJ2-1,once,TRBD2,TRBV9,TGTGCCAGCAGCGTAGGACTAGCCGGGTTGAATGAGCAGTTCTTC,CASSVGLAGLNEQFF
TRBJ2-7,.,.,TRBV14,TGTGCCAGCAGCCAAGGTCCGGGTAACTCCTACGAGCAGTACTTC,CASSQGPGNSYEQYF
TRBJ2-3,.,.,TRBV28,TGTGCCAGCAGTTTAAGGCTAGCCACAGATACGCAGTATTTT,CASSLRLATDTQYF
TRBJ2-1,.,TRBD2,TRBV9,TGTGCCAGCACCAGACTAGCGGGAGACATTGAGCAGTTCTTC,CASTRLAGDIEQFF
TRBJ2-5,.,TRBD2,TRBV25-1,TGTGCCAGCAGTGCGACTAGCAGGGAGACCCAGTACTTC,CASSATSRETQYF
TRBJ1-1,.,TRBD1,TRBV27,TGTGCCAGCACCTGGACAGGCCCCACCAACACTGAAGCTTTCTTT,CASTWTGPTNTEAFF
TRBJ2-3,.,TRBD2,TRBV29-1,TGCAGCGTTGAGGCGAGACTAGCCCCAGATACGCAGTATTTT,CSVEARLAPDTQYF
TRBJ2-3,.,TRBD2,TRBV6-1,TGTGCCAGCAGGGGAGCGGGAGTTGTAGATACGCAGTATTTT,CASRGAGVVDTQYF
TRBJ2-5,.,.,TRBV7-9,TGTGCCAGCAGCCTGCCAAATGCTCAAGAGACCCAGTACTTC,CASSLPNAQETQYF
TRBJ1-5,.,.,TRBV27,TGTGCCAGCAGTTTTTCAGGGGGCAATCAGCCCCAGCATTTT,CASSFSGGNQPQHF
TRBJ1-1,once,.,TRBV4-1,TGCGCCAGCAGCCACAAAGACAGAAACACTGAAGCTTTCTTT,CASSHKDRNTEAFF
TRBJ2-2,.,.,TRBV5-1,TGCGCCAGCAGCTTGGACGGGGGCGGGCGGGAGCTGTTTTTT,CASSLDGGGRELFF
TRBJ2-3,once,.,TRBV20-1,TGCAGTGCTAGACTTTCAGATACGCAGTATTTT,CSARLSDTQYF
TRBJ2-7,.,.,TRBV28,TGTGCCAGCAGTCCTGATCAGGGAGGCGAGCAGTACTTC,CASSPDQGGEQYF
TRBJ2-3,.,.,TRBV14,TGTGCCAGCAGCTTTCCGGGGCCCGGTGGGGCAGATACGCAGTATTTT,CASSFPGPGGADTQYF
TRBJ2-7,once,TRBD1,TRBV14,TGTGCCAGCAGCCCGGACAGGCGGCTCAACGAGCAGTACTTC,CASSPDRRLNEQYF
TRBJ2-5,.,TRBD1,TRBV7-7,TGTGCTAGCAGCTTATACGACAGGGGTGGACAGACCCAGTACTTC,CASSLYDRGGQTQYF
TRBJ2-2,.,TRBD1,TRBV10-3,TGTGCCATCAGATCCGGACAGGGCGGGACCGGGGAGCTGTTTTTT,CAIRSGQGGTGELFF
TRBJ2-7,.,.,TRBV28,TGTGCCAGCAGTTTGCTGTGGTCCTACGAGCAGTACTTC,CASSLLWSYEQYF
TRBJ2-4,.,.,TRBV30,TGTGCCTGGGAGGGGCCAGCCAAAAACATTCAGTACTTC,CAWEGPAKNIQYF
TRBJ1-3,.,TRBD1,TRBV5-4,TGTGCCAGCAGCTTTCGACAGGGGACTGGAAACACCATATATTTT,CASSFRQGTGNTIYF
TRBJ2-7,.,.,TRBV15,TGTGCCACCAGCCGGGGACTCGCCCCGGACCACGAGCAGTACTTC,CATSRGLAPDHEQYF
TRBJ1-5,.,TRBD1,TRBV10-3,TGTGCCATCAGTGATACAAGCACAGGGGGCGAAGGGCCCCAGCATTTT,CAISDTSTGGEGPQHF
TRBJ2-2,.,.,TRBV18,TGTGCCAGCTCACCACGAAGGCTTCCAAACACCGGGGAGCTGTTTTTT,CASSPRRLPNTGELFF
TRBJ2-2,.,.,TRBV6-1,TGTGCCAGCAGTGAAGTCTACACCGGGGAGCTGTTTTTT,CASSEVYTGELFF
TRBJ2-1,.,.,TRBV27,TGTGCCAGCAGTTCACCCGAGGGGTTGAGCTCCTACAATGAGCAGTTCTTC,CASSSPEGLSSYNEQFF
TRBJ1-3,once,TRBD1,TRBV18,TGTGCCAGCTCACAGACCGGGACAGGGGGTACTGGAAACACCATATATTTT,CASSQTGTGGTGNTIYF